The rows below give T cell receptor beta chains drawn from one sample of a study of blood T cell repertoires in COVID-19. Assay: immunoSEQ multiplex PCR; the TCRdb copy retains only in-frame clones and omits some. The table lists 110,000 to 150,000 clones, 70% to 80% of them singletons. Sequencing was done on a sample of peripheral blood. The receptors were gathered from a man in his sixties with acute or convalescent COVID-19. CDR3s include the opening cysteine and the closing phenylalanine or tryptophan. A D gene is named only where the DNA matches it firmly. Clone size appears in some rows only: once, few, many, or a class for an expanded clone.

cdr3_nt cdr3_aa clone_size d_call j_call v_call
TGTGCCAGCAGTCCCCTTAGCGACAATGAGCAGTTCTTC CASSPLSDNEQFF . . TRBJ2-1 TRBV7-3
TGTGCCACCAGCAGAGAGGGAGCGTTGCAGTACTTC CATSREGALQYF . . TRBJ2-7 TRBV15
TGTGCCAGCAGCCAGGACGGAGGGACAGATACGCAGTATTTT CASSQDGGTDTQYF . . TRBJ2-3 TRBV3-1/TRBV3-2
TGTGCCAGCAGCTTGTATGTTAGCAATAGCTATGAGCAGTTCTTC CASSLYVSNSYEQFF . . TRBJ2-1 TRBV5-5
TGTGCCAGCACCGTGCTCCCCGGTGAGCAGTTCTTC CASTVLPGEQFF . . TRBJ2-1 TRBV7-2
TGTGCCAGCAGTTCACAGGGGACCGGGGAGCTGTTTTTT CASSSQGTGELFF . TRBD1 TRBJ2-2 TRBV27
TGTGCCAGCAGTGTTAACCCGGGACAGGGAATTTCCGGGGAGCTGTTTTTT CASSVNPGQGISGELFF . TRBD1 TRBJ2-2 TRBV6-1
TGTGCCAGCAGTGCTACTAGCGCCCGGGAGACCCAGTACTTC CASSATSARETQYF . TRBD2 TRBJ2-5 TRBV2
TGTGCCAGCTCCGCATCGGCCCCACAGTATGGCTACACCTTC CASSASAPQYGYTF . . TRBJ1-2 TRBV18
TGCGCCAGCAGCTTTGACAGGGGAATAGAAGCTTTCTTT CASSFDRGIEAFF . TRBD1 TRBJ1-1 TRBV5-1
TGTGCCAGTAGTGATAGAAGGGGGTACGAGCAGTACTTC CASSDRRGYEQYF . . TRBJ2-7 TRBV19
TGTGCCAGCTATCAGGGGAGTGGGGCCGGCTATGGCTACACCTTC CASYQGSGAGYGYTF . . TRBJ1-2 TRBV2
TGCGCCAGCAGCCAAGATCCACAGGGGCCAAACTATGGCTACACCTTC CASSQDPQGPNYGYTF . TRBD1 TRBJ1-2 TRBV4-1
TGCGCCAGTCGAACCGGGACAGGGGGGCTCGAGCAGTACTTC CASRTGTGGLEQYF . TRBD1 TRBJ2-7 TRBV5-1
TGTGCCAGTAGTACCCCCGACAGGGTAAAGGCTAACTATGGCTACACCTTC CASSTPDRVKANYGYTF . TRBD1 TRBJ1-2 TRBV19
TGTGCCAGCAGCTTTGTCGACTTAGGCTACACCTTC CASSFVDLGYTF . . TRBJ1-2 TRBV7-9
TGTGCCAGCAGCTTTTCCCCCTTACAGGCTAACTATGGCTACACCTTC CASSFSPLQANYGYTF . . TRBJ1-2 TRBV5-5
TGTGCCAGCAGCTTGCATCTGGGGGGTAGCACTGAAGCTTTCTTT CASSLHLGGSTEAFF . . TRBJ1-1 TRBV7-2
TGTGCCATCAGGCCAGACAGTGGGCATGGCTACACCTTC CAIRPDSGHGYTF . . TRBJ1-2 TRBV10-3
TGTGCCAGCAGTGACAGGGGGGATGGCTACACCTTC CASSDRGDGYTF few TRBD1 TRBJ1-2 TRBV6-1
TGTGCCAGCAGTGAAGCGGAGGGGGGGAGCACTGAAGCTTTCTTT CASSEAEGGSTEAFF . . TRBJ1-1 TRBV6-1
TGTGCCAGCAGTTTGGGAGGACAGGGGGCAGGGGAGCAGTACTTC CASSLGGQGAGEQYF . TRBD1 TRBJ2-7 TRBV27
TGTGCCAGCCCCCCCAGACAGGGGGCCTCTGAAGCTTTCTTT CASPPRQGASEAFF . TRBD1 TRBJ1-1 TRBV28
TGCGCCAGCAGCCAACCGCAGGGGGCGAACCAGCCCCAGCATTTT CASSQPQGANQPQHF . TRBD1 TRBJ1-5 TRBV4-1
TGTGCCAGTACCTATCGGGGGGCCAGAGCTGAATATACCGGGGAGCTGTTTTTT CASTYRGARAEYTGELFF . . TRBJ2-2 TRBV19
TGCGCCAGCAGCCATCCGACTACGAACACCGGGGAGCTGTTTTTT CASSHPTTNTGELFF . . TRBJ2-2 TRBV4-1
TGTGCCAGCAGTCTAATCTCCGGGTTTGACGAGACCCAGTACTTC CASSLISGFDETQYF . . TRBJ2-5 TRBV28
TGTGCCAGCAGGCAATGGACAGGGGGCCCCACTGAAGCTTTCTTT CASRQWTGGPTEAFF . TRBD1 TRBJ1-1 TRBV6-5
TGTGCCAGCAGCCGGACGGGGTACGGGCAGTACTTC CASSRTGYGQYF . . TRBJ2-7 TRBV7-9
TGTGCCAGCAGTTTCAGGGACTCTGGGGCCAACGTCCTGACTTTC CASSFRDSGANVLTF . . TRBJ2-6 TRBV27
TGTGCCAGCAGTCAAGACAGTAACGAGCAGTACTTC CASSQDSNEQYF . . TRBJ2-7 TRBV6-6
TGTGCCAGTAAATTCGGGGTTGAGCAGTACTTC CASKFGVEQYF . . TRBJ2-7 TRBV19
TGTGCCAGCAGTTTATGGGTTGGGACAGGGACATACGAGCAGTACTTC CASSLWVGTGTYEQYF once TRBD1 TRBJ2-7 TRBV27
TGTGCCAGCAGCTCAGGACAGGGATCCTACAATGAGCAGTTCTTC CASSSGQGSYNEQFF . TRBD1 TRBJ2-1 TRBV7-2